The entry below gives a single T cell receptor (beta chain) sequence along with its context. The sample is drawn from a study of cytomegalovirus exposure and HLA in healthy donors. Germline V gene lookup returns CDR1 SEHNR and CDR2 FQNEAQ (reference sequence). Unmatched junction bases numbered 10, after V lost 4 bases and J lost 9 bases. This CDR3 has 16 residues. PCR primers comprised 60 Vbeta and 13 Jbeta primers. Only in-frame clones appear in the TCRdb table, and some are missing; sequencing was by immunoSEQ multiplex PCR. The sample shows around 99,000 clones, roughly 63% of them seen only once. This sequence joins TRBV7-9 and TRBJ2-1; 12 positions agree with TRBD2. This clonotype was sampled from a woman in her twenties or thirties in good health and CMV-seronegative. Sequenced: PBMCs. DNA for the CDR3: TGTGCCAGCAGCTCCAACCCCACTAGCGGGAGGCGTGAGCAGTTCTTC. Protein product: CASSSNPTSGRREQFF. The whole variable domain, remainder taken from reference TRBV7-9 and TRBJ2-1, is DTGVSQNPRHKITKRGQNVTFRCDPISEHNRLYWYRQTLGQGPEFLTYFQNEAQLEKSRLLSDRFSAERPKGSFSTLEIQRTEQGDSAMYLCASSSNPTSGRREQFFGPGTRLTVL.